This entry features one T cell receptor beta chain sequence. Preparation of the TCRbeta library involved a method that used unique molecular identifiers. TCRdb recomputed calls from the PCR reads with MiXCR, one row per CDR3 protein. The sample shows about 300,000 distinct CDR3 sequences, 10% of them seen only once. The data were taken from a study of T-cell reconstitution after alpha-beta-depleted transplantation in children. CDR3 length: 14 amino acids. Germline V lookup: CDR1 SGHRS, CDR2 YFSETQ. V was cut by 0 bases and J by 2 bases, with 9 bases left in between. The receptor was isolated from a boy younger than two with acute myeloid leukemia, due to receive a stem cell transplant. Sequenced material: PBMCs, taken before TCRalphabeta/CD19-depleted stem cell transplant. This rearrangement joins TRBV5-1 to TRBJ2-7; no definite D call. The CDR3 loop reads CASSLEAQPYEQYF. In nucleotides, the CDR3 is TGCGCCAGCAGCTTGGAGGCCCAACCCTACGAGCAGTACTTC.